The 27 T cell receptor beta chains below come from one sample, sequenced in a study of cytotoxic CD8 clonotypes in ibrutinib-treated CLL. The data were produced by immunoSEQ multiplex PCR, yet TCRdb's version contains in-frame clones alone and is incomplete. The data show tens of thousands of clones, 55% to 70% seen once. Sample: PBMCs, taken at disease progression, from a patient treated with ibrutinib. The receptors originated from a human donor with chronic lymphocytic leukemia.

The chain combines TRBV18 with TRBJ1-3; no definite D call. In germline, CDR1 is KGHSH, CDR2 LQKENI. The CDR3 is made up of 15 amino acids. V lost 0 bases and J 2 bases, leaving 8 bases between the germline ends. CDR3 in DNA: TGTGCCAGCTCACCACCGAGAACAGCTGGAAACACCATATATTTT. Its translation: CASSPPRTAGNTIYF.

This clone has just a few counts. The V call is TRBV19, the J call TRBJ1-5; 8 bases are shared with TRBD1. V shed 4 bases and J 4 bases; nucleotides not matched to a gene: 3. The CDR3 runs to 14 residues. Germline V gene lookup returns CDR1 LNHDA and CDR2 SQIVND (reference sequence). The CDR3, as DNA: TGTGCCAGTAGTACAGACAGGGGAAATCAGCCCCAGCATTTT. Translation: CASSTDRGNQPQHF.

The rearrangement links TRBV30 to TRBJ2-3; D ambiguous. Trimming left V 2 bases short and J 1 base short, with 7 bases between. CDR3 length equals 13 residues. Germline CDR1 GTSNPN, CDR2 SVGIG (reference sequence). CDR3 residues: CAWSRGGTDTQYF. The DNA for the CDR3 is TGTGCCTGGAGTCGAGGAGGCACAGATACGCAGTATTTT.

The rearrangement joins TRBV6-5 to TRBJ1-1, with D maybe TRBD1 (5 bases). Between the trimmed V and J ends, which lost 8 bases and 0 bases, there was a span of 10 bases. CDR1 and CDR2 (germline): MNHEY, SVGAGI. This CDR3 contains 13 residues. CDR3 sequence reads: CASRGALNTEAFF. As DNA, the CDR3 is TGTGCCAGCCGAGGGGCCCTGAACACTGAAGCTTTCTTT.

The rearrangement joins TRBV7-3 to TRBJ2-1; 12 bases align to TRBD2. With 4 bases clipped from V and 7 bases from J, the junction kept 8 bases outside the gene matches. The CDR3 extends over 16 amino acids. Germline CDR1 is SGHTA and CDR2 is FQGTGA. CDR3 nucleotides: TGTGCCAGCAGCTCTAGGGCCGGGACTAGCGGGAATGAGCAGTTCTTC. Translating it yields CASSSRAGTSGNEQFF.

This chain joins TRBV30 and TRBJ2-2, with 9 bases matching TRBD1. J was trimmed by 1 base and V by 3 bases; bases with no gene match: 9. This CDR3 region has 17 residues. Germline V CDR1 and CDR2: GTSNPN, SVGIG (reference sequence). The CDR3 DNA reads as TGTGCCTGGAGACTGTGGGGGACAGGGCTGAACACCGGGGAGCTGTTTTTT. Encoded protein: CAWRLWGTGLNTGELFF.

V and J are TRBV2 and TRBJ2-5, with D maybe TRBD1 (5 bases). The CDR3 spans 13 residues. The V gene's germline CDR1 is SNHLY and CDR2 FYNNEI. V lost 6 bases, J lost 5 bases, and 13 bases lay in between. As DNA, the CDR3 is TGTGCCAGCAGGTATCCAGGGTGGGAGACCCAGTACTTC. Translation: CASRYPGWETQYF. The whole variable domain, filled in from reference TRBV2 and TRBJ2-5, reads EPEVTQTPSHQVTQMGQEVILRCVPISNHLYFYWYRQILGQKVEFLVSFYNNEISEKSEIFDDQFSVERPDGSNFTLKIRSTKLEDSAMYFCASRYPGWETQYFGPGTRLLVL.

The gene calls are TRBV19 and TRBJ1-5, with 7 positions matching TRBD1. The CDR3 totals 15 residues. Losses at the gene ends were 5 bases for V and 3 bases for J; bases not matched to a gene: 7. Germline CDR1 is LNHDA and CDR2 is SQIVND (reference sequence). CDR3 bases: TGTGCCAGTAGTCGACAGGGTTATGACAATCAGCCCCAGCATTTT. Protein product: CASSRQGYDNQPQHF.

The rearrangement links TRBV6-1 to TRBJ2-7, with D perhaps matching TRBD1 or TRBD2 (5 bases each). The length of the CDR3 is 13 residues. Germline values: CDR1 MNHNS, CDR2 SASEGT. The V end was cut by 5 bases, the J end by 3 bases, with 11 bases between. The CDR3 DNA follows: TGTGCCAGCAGTCCGCGTGGGGGCTACGAGCAGTACTTC. As protein: CASSPRGGYEQYF.

J is TRBJ2-2 and V is TRBV19, with D maybe TRBD2 (5 bases). Trimming took off 4 bases at V and 3 bases at J, with 6 bases between the two ends. From germline, CDR1 is LNHDA and CDR2 SQIVND (reference sequence). The CDR3 runs 13 residues. The CDR3 protein is CASSTDYTGELFF. CDR3 DNA: TGTGCCAGTAGTACGGACTACACCGGGGAGCTGTTTTTT.

There are a few counts of this clone. The rearrangement links TRBV11-2 to TRBJ2-7, with D possibly being TRBD2 (5 bases). V was shortened by 3 bases and J by 4 bases, with 13 bases between the two germline ends. The length of the CDR3 is 14 residues. Per germline, CDR1 SGHAT and CDR2 FQNNGV. The CDR3, as DNA: TGTGCCAGCAGCTTCTCGCCTAGAGGGTACGAGCAGTACTTC. It yields the protein CASSFSPRGYEQYF.

This sequence joins TRBV6-1 and TRBJ1-1; D is undetermined. Germline CDR1 reads MNHNS; CDR2 reads SASEGT. This CDR3 region has 11 residues. Trimming left V 6 bases short and J 4 bases short, with 6 bases between. This chain's CDR3 is CASSSVTEAFF. The CDR3 coding sequence is TGTGCCAGCAGCTCGGTCACTGAAGCTTTCTTT.

V gene TRBV5-1 combines with J gene TRBJ2-3; unclear D gene. The CDR3 covers 13 residues. In germline, CDR1 is SGHRS, CDR2 YFSETQ. The V end was cut by 3 bases, the J end by 4 bases, with 9 bases between. The CDR3 bases are TGCGCCAGCAGCTGGTCCGCGGCAGATACGCAGTATTTT. It encodes CASSWSAADTQYF.

The V gene is TRBV18, the J gene TRBJ2-2, with 10 bases fitting TRBD1. V was clipped by 4 bases and J by 7 bases; unmatched bases: 6. Looked up from germline, CDR1 is KGHSH and CDR2 is LQKENI. There are 15 residues in the CDR3. CDR3 nucleotide sequence: TGTGCCAGCTCACTGCGACAGGGGGCCGGCGGGGAGCTGTTTTTT. It translates to CASSLRQGAGGELFF.

The V gene is TRBV5-1, the J gene TRBJ2-1; D unresolved. The CDR3 length is 13 residues. V was shortened by 4 bases and J by 6 bases, with 11 bases between the two germline ends. Germline lookup yields CDR1 SGHRS and CDR2 YFSETQ. The chain's CDR3 is CASSVDGFNEQFF. CDR3 coding DNA: TGCGCCAGCAGCGTGGACGGCTTCAATGAGCAGTTCTTC.

The CDR3 region is CASSDPQLGGVDTGELFF. The CDR3 DNA sequence: TGTGCCAGCAGTGATCCACAGTTAGGAGGCGTCGACACCGGGGAGCTGTTTTTT. The J gene is TRBJ2-2, the V gene TRBV7-3; tentatively, D is TRBD2 (5 bases). CDR1 and CDR2 (germline): SGHTA, FQGTGA. This CDR3 has 18 residues. V was clipped by 6 bases and J by 3 bases, with 23 bases between them.

V gene TRBV5-1 combines with J gene TRBJ2-1; 7 bases are a match to TRBD1. The CDR3 covers 14 residues. The V segment lost 4 bases and the J segment 8 bases; nucleotides outside the gene matches: 9. Per the germline V gene, CDR1 is SGHRS and CDR2 is YFSETQ. CDR3 coding DNA: TGCGCCAGCAGCCCGGGGACAGCCGGAGATGAGCAGTTCTTC. Its translation: CASSPGTAGDEQFF. Filled out from reference TRBV5-1 and TRBJ2-1, the complete variable domain reads KAGVTQTPRYLIKTRGQQVTLSCSPISGHRSVSWYQQTPGQGLQFLFEYFSETQRNKGNFPGRFSGRQFSNSRSEMNVSTLELGDSALYLCASSPGTAGDEQFFGPGTRLTVL.

This chain connects TRBV6-5 to TRBJ2-7; no firm D call. The CDR3 runs 14 residues. Per germline, CDR1 MNHEY and CDR2 SVGAGI. V was pared by 5 bases and J by 3 bases, with 14 bases between. DNA of the CDR3: TGTGCCAGCAGTCACCAGTCCGGTTTCTACGAGCAGTACTTC. Protein: CASSHQSGFYEQYF.

J is TRBJ1-4 and V is TRBV4-1; 8 positions match TRBD1. J was trimmed by 7 bases and V by 4 bases; bases with no gene match: 8. The CDR3 extends over 15 amino acids. Germline CDR1 and CDR2: MGHRA and YSYEKL. The CDR3 DNA follows: TGCGCCAGCAGCCGTTTACAGGGGGAGAGTGAAAAACTGTTTTTT. It translates to CASSRLQGESEKLFF.

This sequence joins TRBV19 and TRBJ2-1, with 11 nucleotides matching TRBD2. The CDR3 runs 15 residues. The germline V gene has CDR1 LNHDA and CDR2 SQIVND (reference sequence). Trimming removed 6 bases from V and 4 bases from J; junction bases left unmatched: 5. DNA of the CDR3: TGTGCCAGTAGAGCAACTAGCGGGGGTTACAATGAGCAGTTCTTC. Protein product: CASRATSGGYNEQFF.

The chain employs TRBV23-1 and TRBJ1-4; D is ambiguous. TRBV23-1 is noted as an ORF with a role that remains uncertain. The V end lost 0 bases, the J end lost 0 bases, and 14 bases lay between the germline ends. The CDR3 is 18 amino acids. CDR3 in DNA: TGCGCCAGCAGTCAATCATCCCTGAGCCCTACAACTAATGAAAAACTGTTTTTT. The encoded protein is CASSQSSLSPTTNEKLFF.

The chain joins TRBV11-3 to TRBJ1-5; TRBD1 aligns across 8 bases. CDR1 is SGHNT and CDR2 is YENEEA in the germline V gene. Trimming removed 2 bases from V and 6 bases from J; junction bases left unmatched: 6. This CDR3 has 15 amino acids. CDR3 DNA: TGTGCCAGCAGCTTAAGGGCCACAGGGGGTCAGCCCCAGCATTTT. This codes for CASSLRATGGQPQHF.

V usage is TRBV7-6 and J usage is TRBJ1-4; tentatively, D is TRBD1 (5 bases). V was trimmed by 1 base and J by 3 bases, leaving 12 bases between them. CDR1 SGHVS and CDR2 FNYEAQ come from the germline V gene. The CDR3 has 16 residues. Here the CDR3 DNA reads TGTGCCAGCAGCTTAGGGCAGGGCGGTGCTAATGAAAAACTGTTTTTT. Translation gives CASSLGQGGANEKLFF.

The rearrangement joins TRBV19 to TRBJ2-6, with unresolved D. The germline V gene encodes CDR1 LNHDA and CDR2 SQIVND (reference sequence). V was pared by 6 bases and J by 0 bases, with 9 bases between. CDR3 length: 15 amino acids. CDR3 region: CASSLKPSGANVLTF. Here the CDR3 DNA reads TGTGCCAGTAGCCTTAAACCCTCTGGGGCCAACGTCCTGACTTTC.

The chain employs TRBV6-5 and TRBJ2-2, with D tentatively TRBD2 (7 bases). The CDR3 loop spans 14 amino acids. Trimming stripped 2 bases from V and 6 bases from J, with 10 bases between. Per germline, CDR1 MNHEY and CDR2 SVGAGI. The CDR3 coding sequence is TGTGCCAGCAGTTACGGGGAGGGGGCCGGGGAGCTGTTTTTT. It yields the protein CASSYGEGAGELFF.

To note about this clone: One end of the junction fails to match germline, which may point to a read error. This chain uses TRBV15 with TRBJ2-1, with TRBD1 identical over 9 bases. Looked up from germline, CDR1 is LNHNV and CDR2 is YYDKDF (reference sequence). This CDR3 is built from 12 residues. CDR3 nucleotides: TGTGCCACCAGCACCGGGACAGGGTTAATCCTCTTC. Translation: CATSTGTGLILF.

The rearrangement joins TRBV7-2 to TRBJ1-2; D may be TRBD1 (5 bases). V was trimmed by 0 bases and J by 8 bases, leaving 16 bases between them. The CDR3 spans 15 residues. CDR1 is SGHTA, CDR2 FQGNSA, per germline. This CDR3 reads CASSLARPGVEGYTF. The CDR3 nucleotides read TGTGCCAGCAGCTTAGCCCGACCGGGGGTAGAGGGCTACACCTTC.